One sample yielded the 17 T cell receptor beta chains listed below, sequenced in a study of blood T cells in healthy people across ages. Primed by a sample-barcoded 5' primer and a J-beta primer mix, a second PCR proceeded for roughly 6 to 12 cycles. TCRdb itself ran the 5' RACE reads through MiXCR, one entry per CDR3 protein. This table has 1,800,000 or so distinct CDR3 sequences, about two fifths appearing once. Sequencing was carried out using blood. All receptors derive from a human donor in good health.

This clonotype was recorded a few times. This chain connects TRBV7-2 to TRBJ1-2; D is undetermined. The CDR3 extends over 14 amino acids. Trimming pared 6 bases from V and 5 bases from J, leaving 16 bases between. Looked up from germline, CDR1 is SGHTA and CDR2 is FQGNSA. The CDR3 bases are TGTGCCAGCAGTTCCTTAGGAGGGTGGTATGGCTACACCTTC. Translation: CASSSLGGWYGYTF.

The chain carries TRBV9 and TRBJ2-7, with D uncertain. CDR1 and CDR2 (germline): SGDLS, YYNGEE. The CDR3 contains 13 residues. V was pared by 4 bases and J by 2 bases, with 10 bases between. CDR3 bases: TGTGCCAGCAGCAAAGCAAGCCCCTACGAGCAGTACTTC. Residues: CASSKASPYEQYF.

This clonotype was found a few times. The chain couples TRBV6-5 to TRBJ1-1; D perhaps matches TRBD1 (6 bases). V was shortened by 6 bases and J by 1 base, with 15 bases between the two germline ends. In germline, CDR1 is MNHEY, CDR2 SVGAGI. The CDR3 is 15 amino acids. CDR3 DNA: TGTGCCAGCAGGTTATACAGGGTGCCGAACACTGAAGCTTTCTTT. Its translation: CASRLYRVPNTEAFF.

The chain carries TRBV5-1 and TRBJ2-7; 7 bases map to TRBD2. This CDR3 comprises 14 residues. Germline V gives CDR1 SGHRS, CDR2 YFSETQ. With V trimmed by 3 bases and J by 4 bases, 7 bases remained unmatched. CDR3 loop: CASSWGGTIYEQYF. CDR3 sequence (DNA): TGCGCCAGCAGCTGGGGGGGGACGATTTACGAGCAGTACTTC. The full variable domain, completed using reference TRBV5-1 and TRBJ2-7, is KAGVTQTPRYLIKTRGQQVTLSCSPISGHRSVSWYQQTPGQGLQFLFEYFSETQRNKGNFPGRFSGRQFSNSRSEMNVSTLELGDSALYLCASSWGGTIYEQYFGPGTRLTVT.

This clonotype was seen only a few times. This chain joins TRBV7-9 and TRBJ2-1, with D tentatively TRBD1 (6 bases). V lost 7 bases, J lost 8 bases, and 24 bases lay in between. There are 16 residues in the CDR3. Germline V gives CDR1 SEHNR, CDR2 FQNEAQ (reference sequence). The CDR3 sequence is CASNPLQGISVHEQFF. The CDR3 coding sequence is TGTGCCAGCAACCCCCTACAGGGAATCTCCGTTCATGAGCAGTTCTTC.

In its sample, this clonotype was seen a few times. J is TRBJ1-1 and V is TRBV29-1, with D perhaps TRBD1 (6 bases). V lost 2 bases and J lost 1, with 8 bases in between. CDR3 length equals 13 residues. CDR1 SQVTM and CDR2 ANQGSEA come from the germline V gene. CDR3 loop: CSVEWTENTEAFF. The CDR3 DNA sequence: TGCAGCGTTGAATGGACAGAGAACACTGAAGCTTTCTTT.

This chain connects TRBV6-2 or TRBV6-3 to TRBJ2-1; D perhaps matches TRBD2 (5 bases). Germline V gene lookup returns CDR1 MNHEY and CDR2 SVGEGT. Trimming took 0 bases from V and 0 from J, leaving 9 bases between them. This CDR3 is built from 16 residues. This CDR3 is CASSYSGVGSYNEQFF. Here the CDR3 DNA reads TGTGCCAGCAGTTACTCCGGGGTCGGCTCCTACAATGAGCAGTTCTTC.

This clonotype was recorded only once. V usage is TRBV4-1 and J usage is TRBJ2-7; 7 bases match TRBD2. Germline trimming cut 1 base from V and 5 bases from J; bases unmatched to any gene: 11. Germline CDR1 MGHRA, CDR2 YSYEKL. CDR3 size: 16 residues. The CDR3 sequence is CASSQGRDYLGDEQYF. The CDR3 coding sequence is TGCGCCAGCAGCCAAGGTCGGGACTACCTGGGGGACGAGCAGTACTTC.

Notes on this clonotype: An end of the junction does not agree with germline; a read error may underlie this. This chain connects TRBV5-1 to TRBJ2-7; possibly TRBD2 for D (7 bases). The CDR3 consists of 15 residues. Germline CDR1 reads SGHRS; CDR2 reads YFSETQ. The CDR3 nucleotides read TGCGACAGCAGCTTGACTTCGGGGGGCAAGTACGAGCAGTACTTC. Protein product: CDSSLTSGGKYEQYF.

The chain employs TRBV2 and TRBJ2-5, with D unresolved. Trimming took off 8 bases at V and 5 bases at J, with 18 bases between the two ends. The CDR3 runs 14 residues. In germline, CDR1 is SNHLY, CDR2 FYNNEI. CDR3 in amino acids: CASGERVVGETQYF. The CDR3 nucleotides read TGTGCCAGCGGGGAAAGGGTAGTAGGGGAGACCCAGTACTTC.

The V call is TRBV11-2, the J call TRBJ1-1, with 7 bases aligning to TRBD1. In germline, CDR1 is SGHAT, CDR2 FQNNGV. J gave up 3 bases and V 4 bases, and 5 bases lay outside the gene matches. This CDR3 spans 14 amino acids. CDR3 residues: CASSSRDRDTEAFF. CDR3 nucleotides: TGTGCCAGCAGCTCAAGAGACAGGGACACTGAAGCTTTCTTT.

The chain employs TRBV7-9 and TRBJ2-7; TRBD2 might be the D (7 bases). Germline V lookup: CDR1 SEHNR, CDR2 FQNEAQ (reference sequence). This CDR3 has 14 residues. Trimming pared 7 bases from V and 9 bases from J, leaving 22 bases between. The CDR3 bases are TGTGCCAGCACCTACGGGGGGCAGGCCCAGGTGCAGTACTTC. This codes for CASTYGGQAQVQYF.

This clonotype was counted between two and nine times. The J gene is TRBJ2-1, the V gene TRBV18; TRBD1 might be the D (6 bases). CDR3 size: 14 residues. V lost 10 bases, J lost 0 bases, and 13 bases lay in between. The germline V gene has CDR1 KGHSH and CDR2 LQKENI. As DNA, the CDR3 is TGTGCCACAATAACAGGGAGCTCCTACAATGAGCAGTTCTTC. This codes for CATITGSSYNEQFF.

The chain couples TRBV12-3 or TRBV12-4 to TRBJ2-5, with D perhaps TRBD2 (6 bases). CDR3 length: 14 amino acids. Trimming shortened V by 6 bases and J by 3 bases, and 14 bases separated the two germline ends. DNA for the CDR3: TGTGCCAGCAGGCCGGGACTCTATGAAGAGACCCAGTACTTC. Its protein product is CASRPGLYEETQYF.

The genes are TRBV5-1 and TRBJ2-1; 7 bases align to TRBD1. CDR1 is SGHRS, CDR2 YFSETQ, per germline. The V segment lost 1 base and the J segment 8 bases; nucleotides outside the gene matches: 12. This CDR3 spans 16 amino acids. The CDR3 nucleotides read TGCGCCAGCAGCTTGACAACCGGGACAGCTTCCCATGAGCAGTTCTTC. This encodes CASSLTTGTASHEQFF.

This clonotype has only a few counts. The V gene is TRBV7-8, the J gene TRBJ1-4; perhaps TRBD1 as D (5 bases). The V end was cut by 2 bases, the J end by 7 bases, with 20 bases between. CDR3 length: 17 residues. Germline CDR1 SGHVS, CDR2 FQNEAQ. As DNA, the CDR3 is TGTGCCAGCAGCTTAAACTGGTCGTGGCAGAGGGGTGAAAAACTGTTTTTT. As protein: CASSLNWSWQRGEKLFF.

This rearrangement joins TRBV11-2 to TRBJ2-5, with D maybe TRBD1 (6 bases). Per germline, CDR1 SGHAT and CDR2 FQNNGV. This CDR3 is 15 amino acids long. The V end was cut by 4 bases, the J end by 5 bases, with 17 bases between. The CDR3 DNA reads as TGTGCCAGCAGCTACGCGGCACAGGGCGGGGAGACCCAGTACTTC. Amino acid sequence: CASSYAAQGGETQYF.